This is a list of T cell receptor beta chains from one sample in a study of blood T cell repertoires in COVID-19. The protocol was immunoSEQ multiplex PCR, while the TCRdb copy is restricted to in-frame clones and leaves out a portion. Of about 210,000 clones in the sample, approximately 91% are singletons; the top ten hold around 4.8%. Sequenced sample: peripheral blood. All receptors derive from a woman in her 40s with acute or convalescent COVID-19. The CDR3 runs from the conserved cysteine through the conserved F or W. Each record gives: D gene, V gene, J gene, clone size, CDR3 protein, CDR3 DNA. A D gene is named only where the DNA matches it firmly. Clone size appears in some rows only: once, few, many, or a class for an expanded clone.

d_gene: TRBD1; v_gene: TRBV6-6; j_gene: TRBJ2-1; abundance: few; CDR3aa: CASRGSGTGDKASRFF; CDR3nt: TGTGCCAGCAGGGGTTCGGGGACAGGGGATAAGGCTTCTCGGTTCTTC
d_gene: TRBD1; v_gene: TRBV29-1; j_gene: TRBJ1-2; abundance: -; CDR3aa: CSALLTGGYGYTF; CDR3nt: TGCAGCGCACTCTTGACAGGGGGGTATGGCTACACCTTC
d_gene: -; v_gene: TRBV11-2; j_gene: TRBJ2-1; abundance: -; CDR3aa: CASSLGSGYNEQFF; CDR3nt: TGTGCCAGCAGCTTAGGGTCCGGGTACAATGAGCAGTTCTTC
d_gene: TRBD2; v_gene: TRBV5-6; j_gene: TRBJ2-1; abundance: -; CDR3aa: CASSFLAGGVGEQFF; CDR3nt: TGTGCCAGCAGCTTCCTAGCGGGGGGAGTCGGTGAGCAGTTCTTC
d_gene: TRBD2; v_gene: TRBV5-1; j_gene: TRBJ2-3; abundance: -; CDR3aa: CASSFTSGGPGTRTDTQYF; CDR3nt: TGCGCCAGCAGCTTTACTAGCGGGGGACCCGGGACCCGCACAGATACGCAGTATTTT
d_gene: TRBD1; v_gene: TRBV3-1/TRBV3-2; j_gene: TRBJ1-5; abundance: few; CDR3aa: CASSHGQGVSQPQHF; CDR3nt: TGTGCCAGCAGCCACGGACAGGGGGTTAGTCAGCCCCAGCATTTT
d_gene: -; v_gene: TRBV14; j_gene: TRBJ2-4; abundance: -; CDR3aa: CASSQVETDKNIQYF; CDR3nt: TGTGCCAGCAGCCAAGTAGAGACAGACAAAAACATTCAGTACTTC
d_gene: TRBD2; v_gene: TRBV7-7; j_gene: TRBJ2-3; abundance: -; CDR3aa: CASSLGLAGDTQYF; CDR3nt: TGTGCCAGCAGTCTCGGACTAGCGGGAGATACGCAGTATTTT
d_gene: TRBD1; v_gene: TRBV2; j_gene: TRBJ1-5; abundance: -; CDR3aa: CASSPPFITGVNQPQHF; CDR3nt: TGTGCCAGCAGTCCGCCCTTTATTACAGGGGTCAATCAGCCCCAGCATTTT
d_gene: -; v_gene: TRBV6-4; j_gene: TRBJ1-2; abundance: -; CDR3aa: CASSDSLEGPQNEGGYTF; CDR3nt: TGTGCCAGCAGTGACTCCTTGGAGGGCCCCCAGAATGAAGGTGGCTACACCTTC
d_gene: TRBD1; v_gene: TRBV19; j_gene: TRBJ1-2; abundance: -; CDR3aa: CASSPGQAPLLYGYTF; CDR3nt: TGTGCCAGTAGCCCTGGACAGGCCCCACTTCTCTATGGCTACACCTTC
d_gene: -; v_gene: TRBV7-3; j_gene: TRBJ1-1; abundance: once; CDR3aa: CASSLSSYSEAFF; CDR3nt: TGTGCCAGCAGCTTATCTTCGTACAGTGAAGCTTTCTTT
d_gene: -; v_gene: TRBV7-3; j_gene: TRBJ2-2; abundance: -; CDR3aa: CASSPSSFLAIGTGELFF; CDR3nt: TGTGCCAGCAGCCCCTCTTCTTTTCTAGCGATAGGCACCGGGGAGCTGTTTTTT
d_gene: TRBD2; v_gene: TRBV6-5; j_gene: TRBJ2-5; abundance: -; CDR3aa: CASSNRGGVQTQYF; CDR3nt: TGTGCCAGCAGTAATCGGGGAGGGGTGCAGACCCAGTACTTC
d_gene: TRBD1; v_gene: TRBV6-5; j_gene: TRBJ1-1; abundance: once; CDR3aa: CASSSSGQGTEAFF; CDR3nt: TGTGCCAGCAGTTCTTCTGGACAGGGCACTGAAGCTTTCTTT
d_gene: -; v_gene: TRBV3-1/TRBV3-2; j_gene: TRBJ1-2; abundance: -; CDR3aa: CASSQDGRTDYGYTF; CDR3nt: TGTGCCAGCAGCCAAGATGGCAGGACAGACTATGGCTACACCTTC
d_gene: -; v_gene: TRBV15; j_gene: TRBJ1-6; abundance: -; CDR3aa: CATSRDGGQSPLHF; CDR3nt: TGTGCCACCAGCAGAGATGGGGGCCAGTCACCCCTCCACTTT
d_gene: TRBD1; v_gene: TRBV9; j_gene: TRBJ1-1; abundance: -; CDR3aa: CASSTSGGLRPTEAFF; CDR3nt: TGTGCCAGCAGCACCTCAGGGGGACTCCGACCCACTGAAGCTTTCTTT
d_gene: -; v_gene: TRBV18; j_gene: TRBJ1-1; abundance: -; CDR3aa: CASSRTRDIEAFF; CDR3nt: TGTGCCAGCTCAAGAACAAGGGACATAGAGGCTTTCTTT
d_gene: TRBD1; v_gene: TRBV9; j_gene: TRBJ1-3; abundance: -; CDR3aa: CASSGGQGTGNTIYF; CDR3nt: TGTGCCAGCAGCGGCGGACAGGGAACTGGAAACACCATATATTTT
d_gene: -; v_gene: TRBV24-1; j_gene: TRBJ2-2; abundance: -; CDR3aa: CATSDLSAGELFF; CDR3nt: TGTGCCACCAGTGATTTGTCGGCCGGGGAGCTGTTTTTT
d_gene: -; v_gene: TRBV6-5; j_gene: TRBJ1-1; abundance: -; CDR3aa: CASRAGNTEAFF; CDR3nt: TGTGCCAGCAGGGCAGGGAACACTGAAGCTTTCTTT
d_gene: TRBD1; v_gene: TRBV10-3; j_gene: TRBJ1-1; abundance: -; CDR3aa: CAIRATGGLLNTEAFF; CDR3nt: TGTGCCATCAGGGCGACAGGGGGCTTGCTGAACACTGAAGCTTTCTTT
d_gene: TRBD1; v_gene: TRBV24-1; j_gene: TRBJ2-2; abundance: -; CDR3aa: CATKRTGGTGELFF; CDR3nt: TGTGCCACCAAAAGGACAGGAGGCACCGGGGAGCTGTTTTTT
d_gene: -; v_gene: TRBV6-6; j_gene: TRBJ1-5; abundance: -; CDR3aa: CASGTLKGQPQHF; CDR3nt: TGTGCCAGCGGGACTCTAAAGGGTCAGCCCCAGCATTTT
d_gene: -; v_gene: TRBV18; j_gene: TRBJ1-1; abundance: -; CDR3aa: CASSPQENTEAFF; CDR3nt: TGTGCCAGCTCACCTCAGGAGAACACTGAAGCTTTCTTT
d_gene: TRBD2; v_gene: TRBV3-1/TRBV3-2; j_gene: TRBJ2-3; abundance: -; CDR3aa: CASSQRRGGRGDTQYF; CDR3nt: TGTGCCAGCAGCCAGCGACGCGGGGGGCGGGGAGATACGCAGTATTTT
d_gene: TRBD1; v_gene: TRBV11-2; j_gene: TRBJ1-3; abundance: -; CDR3aa: CASSLGQGGGNTIYF; CDR3nt: TGTGCCAGCAGCTTAGGACAGGGGGGTGGAAACACCATATATTTT
d_gene: -; v_gene: TRBV27; j_gene: TRBJ1-3; abundance: -; CDR3aa: CASSFRQGGHTIYF; CDR3nt: TGTGCCAGCAGTTTTCGCCAGGGTGGGCACACCATATATTTT
d_gene: -; v_gene: TRBV9; j_gene: TRBJ1-3; abundance: -; CDR3aa: CASSAQSRSGNTIYF; CDR3nt: TGTGCCAGCAGCGCACAGAGTCGCTCTGGAAACACCATATATTTT
d_gene: -; v_gene: TRBV4-1; j_gene: TRBJ1-5; abundance: -; CDR3aa: CASSQGRASNQPQHF; CDR3nt: TGCGCCAGCAGCCAAGGCAGGGCGAGCAATCAGCCCCAGCATTTT
d_gene: -; v_gene: TRBV3-1/TRBV3-2; j_gene: TRBJ1-1; abundance: once; CDR3aa: CASSWVRSPAEAFF; CDR3nt: TGTGCCAGCAGTTGGGTAAGGAGTCCGGCTGAAGCTTTCTTT
d_gene: -; v_gene: TRBV19; j_gene: TRBJ1-5; abundance: medium-sized; CDR3aa: CASSMQGGAAQPQHF; CDR3nt: TGTGCCAGTAGTATGCAAGGGGGGGCGGCTCAGCCCCAGCATTTT
d_gene: -; v_gene: TRBV10-1; j_gene: TRBJ2-2; abundance: -; CDR3aa: CASTPGTTNTGELFF; CDR3nt: TGCGCCAGCACCCCAGGGACAACGAACACCGGGGAGCTGTTTTTT
d_gene: -; v_gene: TRBV6-5; j_gene: TRBJ1-3; abundance: -; CDR3aa: CASTRSSGNTIYF; CDR3nt: TGTGCCAGCACGAGGAGCTCTGGAAACACCATATATTTT
d_gene: TRBD1; v_gene: TRBV6-5; j_gene: TRBJ1-1; abundance: -; CDR3aa: CASSQGAEAFF; CDR3nt: TGTGCCAGCAGCCAGGGGGCGGAAGCTTTCTTT
d_gene: TRBD1; v_gene: TRBV14; j_gene: TRBJ1-1; abundance: -; CDR3aa: CASSQDRWQGDTEAFF; CDR3nt: TGTGCCAGCAGCCAAGATCGGTGGCAGGGGGACACTGAAGCTTTCTTT
d_gene: -; v_gene: TRBV4-2; j_gene: TRBJ2-3; abundance: -; CDR3aa: CASSQGFSGTDTQYF; CDR3nt: TGTGCCAGCAGCCAAGGCTTTAGCGGCACAGATACGCAGTATTTT
d_gene: TRBD2; v_gene: TRBV10-3; j_gene: TRBJ2-2; abundance: -; CDR3aa: CAVRGLAGVLGTGELFF; CDR3nt: TGTGCCGTGAGGGGACTAGCGGGGGTTTTGGGCACCGGGGAGCTGTTTTTT
d_gene: TRBD1; v_gene: TRBV7-9; j_gene: TRBJ1-2; abundance: -; CDR3aa: CASSPKDRVSF; CDR3nt: TGTGCCAGCAGCCCCAAGGACAGGGTTTCTTTC
d_gene: -; v_gene: TRBV5-1; j_gene: TRBJ1-1; abundance: -; CDR3aa: CASSLKRGTEAFF; CDR3nt: TGCGCCAGCAGCTTGAAGCGGGGCACTGAAGCTTTCTTT
d_gene: TRBD1; v_gene: TRBV12-3/TRBV12-4; j_gene: TRBJ2-3; abundance: -; CDR3aa: CASSSTGADTQYF; CDR3nt: TGTGCCAGCAGTTCGACAGGGGCAGATACGCAGTATTTT
d_gene: -; v_gene: TRBV9; j_gene: TRBJ1-5; abundance: once; CDR3aa: CASSVGQNSNQPQHF; CDR3nt: TGTGCCAGCAGCGTAGGACAAAATAGCAATCAGCCCCAGCATTTT
d_gene: -; v_gene: TRBV5-1; j_gene: TRBJ1-5; abundance: once; CDR3aa: CASSLGASNQPQHF; CDR3nt: TGCGCCAGCAGCTTGGGAGCTAGCAATCAGCCCCAGCATTTT
d_gene: TRBD1; v_gene: TRBV9; j_gene: TRBJ2-5; abundance: few; CDR3aa: CASSPTSTGGGETQYF; CDR3nt: TGTGCCAGCAGCCCCACTTCGACAGGGGGCGGGGAGACCCAGTACTTC
d_gene: -; v_gene: TRBV7-9; j_gene: TRBJ1-2; abundance: once; CDR3aa: CASSLGTPVEYYGYTF; CDR3nt: TGTGCCAGCAGCTTAGGCACCCCCGTTGAGTACTATGGCTACACCTTC
d_gene: -; v_gene: TRBV19; j_gene: TRBJ1-3; abundance: few; CDR3aa: CASSIGFSGNTIYF; CDR3nt: TGTGCCAGTAGTATCGGGTTCTCTGGAAACACCATATATTTT